A single sample is the source of the 5 T cell receptor beta chains below, sequenced in a study of T cells in Graves' hyperthyroidism and ophthalmopathy. RNA transcripts provided the source from which TCR beta CDR3 regions were amplified. In the first-round RT-PCR of the TCR CDR3, the HTBI primer set was used. A single record per CDR3 protein comes from TCRdb applying MiXCR to the multiplex PCR reads. Seen here are approximately 590,000 distinct CDR3 sequences, around 14% observed once, and the top ten hold around 6.6%. Input material: blood. These receptor sequences come from a woman in her thirties with Graves' hyperthyroidism.

This chain connects TRBV24-1 to TRBJ2-1, with 14 bases matching TRBD2. The CDR3 extends over 16 amino acids. Germline V lookup: CDR1 KGHDR, CDR2 SFDVKD. The J segment lost 8 bases and the V segment lost 4 bases, leaving 6 bases of the junction unmatched. CDR3 sequence (DNA): TGTGCCACCAGTGACCGACTAGCGGGAGGGTTGGATGAGCAGTTCTTC. This sequence encodes CATSDRLAGGLDEQFF.

This clonotype was seen a handful of times. The rearrangement joins TRBV28 to TRBJ2-2; no clear D. This CDR3 is built from 15 residues. In germline, CDR1 is MDHEN, CDR2 SYDVKM. V dropped 3 bases and J dropped 6 bases, with 14 bases sitting between them. The DNA of the CDR3 is TGTGCCAGCAGTTTGGCCCTCGAGAATGCCGGGGAGCTGTTTTTT. Translation gives CASSLALENAGELFF. The entire variable domain, with the rest obtained from reference TRBV28 and TRBJ2-2, is as follows: DVKVTQSSRYLVKRTGEKVFLECVQDMDHENMFWYRQDPGLGLRLIYFSYDVKMKEKGDIPEGYSVSREKKERFSLILESASTNQTSMYLCASSLALENAGELFFGEGSRLTVL.

The DNA of the CDR3 is TGTGCCAGCACCACAGAACCTGAATCCTACGAGCAGTACTTC. Translating it yields CASTTEPESYEQYF. The chain carries TRBV7-2 and TRBJ2-7; no definite D call. Germline V lookup: CDR1 SGHTA, CDR2 FQGNSA. Trimming left V 7 bases short and J 1 base short, with 14 bases between. The CDR3 runs 14 residues.

This clonotype was counted ten times or more. The chain links TRBV5-4 to TRBJ1-2; TRBD1 agrees at 7 bases. CDR1 SGHNT and CDR2 YYREEE come from the germline V gene (reference sequence). The CDR3 contains 14 residues. V lost 3 bases to trimming and J lost 4 bases; unmatched junction nucleotides: 6. CDR3 DNA sequence: TGTGCCAGCAGCTCGGAGGGGGCGGGCTATGGCTACACCTTC. As protein: CASSSEGAGYGYTF.

The rearrangement links TRBV7-9 to TRBJ2-3; tentatively, D is TRBD2 (5 bases). This CDR3 comprises 16 residues. Trimming left V 5 bases short and J 0 bases short, with 15 bases between. From germline, CDR1 is SEHNR and CDR2 FQNEAQ (reference sequence). CDR3 sequence reads: CASSHMDFLSTDTQYF. The CDR3 nucleotides are TGTGCCAGCAGCCATATGGACTTCCTTAGCACAGATACGCAGTATTTT.